A single sample is the source of the 28 T cell receptor beta chains below, sequenced in a study of CD8+CD57+ T cells in acquired aplastic anemia. Genomic DNA, serving as template, underwent TCR beta VDJ and CDR3 profiling. TCRdb re-called the reads with MiXCR, one entry per CDR3 protein. The data hold 150,000 to 200,000 distinct CDR3 sequences, with 35% to 55% observed a single time. Sequencing input: sorted CD4+, CD8+, or CD8+CD57+ T cells (not recorded which) from PBMCs. The receptors stem from a human donor in good health.

The chain combines TRBV7-9 with TRBJ2-5; the match to TRBD1 covers 9 bases. The CDR3 runs 14 residues. Germline V gene lookup returns CDR1 SEHNR and CDR2 FQNEAQ (reference sequence). The trim removed 5 bases at V and 5 bases at J, leaving 6 bases unmatched. The CDR3 sequence is CASSVGQGGETQYF. The CDR3 DNA reads TGTGCCAGCAGCGTGGGACAGGGAGGTGAGACCCAGTACTTC.

This clonotype was detected ten times or more. The chain is built from TRBV20-1 and TRBJ2-3; D may be TRBD2 (6 bases). Germline assignment: CDR1 DFQATT and CDR2 SNEGSKA (reference sequence). The CDR3 spans 15 residues. The V and J ends lost 6 bases and 4 bases respectively, with 20 bases between them. The CDR3 DNA reads as TGCAGTGCCTATGGGACTGCCTTTGGGGCAGATACGCAGTATTTT. This encodes CSAYGTAFGADTQYF.

Ten or more counts support this clonotype. The chain joins TRBV11-1 to TRBJ2-7; either TRBD1 or TRBD2 may supply D (5 bases each). Germline-derived CDR1 and CDR2 are SGHAT and FQDESV (reference sequence). The CDR3 runs 16 residues. V lost 3 bases and J 0 bases, leaving 15 bases between the germline ends. As DNA, the CDR3 is TGTGCCAGCAGCTTGTACGGGACCCCGAGCTCCTACGAGCAGTACTTC. It translates to CASSLYGTPSSYEQYF.

This clonotype was seen repeatedly, ten times or more. The chain uses TRBV12-3 or TRBV12-4 and TRBJ2-3; 8 nucleotides match TRBD2. V shed 2 bases and J 4 bases; nucleotides not matched to a gene: 5. The CDR3 runs 15 residues. The CDR3 loop is CASSLSGSGADTQYF. The CDR3, as DNA: TGTGCCAGCAGTTTAAGCGGGAGTGGGGCAGATACGCAGTATTTT.

Ten or more counts support this clonotype. This rearrangement joins TRBV7-2 to TRBJ1-2, with 8 bases lining up with TRBD1. V trimming: 8 bases; J trimming: 8 bases; junction bases outside the gene matches: 10. The germline gives CDR1 SGHTA, CDR2 FQGNSA. The CDR3 runs to 13 residues. This CDR3 reads CASAQQGARGYTF. DNA of the CDR3: TGTGCCAGCGCCCAGCAGGGGGCGCGCGGCTACACCTTC.

The CDR3 region is CSAKGTVYEQYF. The CDR3 region has the DNA TGCAGTGCTAAGGGGACAGTCTACGAGCAGTACTTC. V and J are TRBV20-1 and TRBJ2-7, with 7 bases that match TRBD1. This CDR3 has 12 amino acids. Per germline, CDR1 DFQATT and CDR2 SNEGSKA (reference sequence). J gave up 3 bases and V 4 bases, and 3 bases lay outside the gene matches.

At least ten counts were recorded for this clonotype. The J gene is TRBJ2-7, the V gene TRBV7-2; D not resolved. Germline lookup yields CDR1 SGHTA and CDR2 FQGNSA. The CDR3 is made up of 15 amino acids. V was cut by 0 bases and J by 0 bases, with 9 bases left in between. CDR3 nucleotides: TGTGCCAGCAGCTTAGCCGGCCTTGCCTCCTACGAGCAGTACTTC. It yields the protein CASSLAGLASYEQYF.

This clonotype was seen a handful of times. The chain has TRBV3-1 and TRBJ1-3, with 10 bases that match TRBD1. The J segment lost 0 bases and the V segment lost 4 bases, leaving 3 bases of the junction unmatched. The CDR3 has 16 amino acids. Germline V gene data show CDR1 as LGHDT and CDR2 as YNNKEL (reference sequence). The CDR3 protein is CASSRRTGGSGNTIYF. The CDR3 DNA reads TGTGCCAGCAGCCGAAGGACAGGGGGCTCTGGAAACACCATATATTTT.

This clonotype showed up many times. The genes are TRBV6-1 and TRBJ2-7; possibly TRBD2 for D (6 bases). The CDR3 is made up of 12 amino acids. V dropped 8 bases and J dropped 6 bases, with 14 bases sitting between them. The germline CDR1 and CDR2 sequences are MNHNS and SASEGT. The CDR3 DNA reads TGTGCCAGCTCTACTACCGGGGGCGAGCAGTACTTC. Translating gives CASSTTGGEQYF.

The sample holds many counts of this clonotype. The chain combines TRBV2 with TRBJ2-1; D is perhaps TRBD1 or TRBD2 (5 bases each). V gave up 2 bases and J gave up 9 bases, with 11 bases separating them. CDR1 and CDR2 from the germline V gene are SNHLY and FYNNEI. The CDR3 has 13 amino acids. In nucleotides, the CDR3 is TGTGCCAGCAGTGAAATGAGGGGAACTGAGCAGTTCTTC. Its translation: CASSEMRGTEQFF.

This clonotype was detected many times. The chain is built from TRBV5-1 and TRBJ2-5, with D tentatively TRBD1 (5 bases). Trimming took 3 bases from V and 5 from J, leaving 11 bases between them. The CDR3 totals 13 residues. The germline V gene has CDR1 SGHRS and CDR2 YFSETQ. Here the CDR3 reads CASSYAGSETQYF. CDR3 DNA sequence: TGCGCCAGCAGCTATGCAGGGTCGGAGACCCAGTACTTC.

V is TRBV24-1 and J is TRBJ2-3; D uncertain. Looked up from germline, CDR1 is KGHDR and CDR2 is SFDVKD. Trimming took off 5 bases at V and 6 bases at J, with 17 bases between the two ends. The CDR3 loop spans 15 amino acids. The CDR3 is CATSGPDRSSDTQYF. CDR3 nucleotide sequence: TGTGCCACCAGTGGACCGGATCGCTCGTCGGATACGCAGTATTTT.

The CDR3 loop is CASSFGGNIQYF. In DNA form, the CDR3 reads TGTGCCAGCAGTTTTGGGGGGAACATTCAGTACTTC. The chain links TRBV12-3 or TRBV12-4 to TRBJ2-4; D possibly corresponds to TRBD2 (6 bases). CDR3 length: 12 residues. Trimming pared 3 bases from V and 7 bases from J, leaving 7 bases between.

In this sample, this clonotype turned up many times. The chain links TRBV19 to TRBJ1-4; D unclear. V lost 6 bases, J lost 8 bases, and 16 bases lay in between. CDR1 is LNHDA and CDR2 is SQIVND in the germline V gene (reference sequence). This CDR3 is built from 14 residues. CDR3 nucleotides: TGTGCCAGTAGACTCTCCGGGGTAGGAGAAAAACTGTTTTTT. Encoded protein: CASRLSGVGEKLFF.

V gene TRBV20-1 combines with J gene TRBJ2-1, with 8 nucleotides matching TRBD2. The CDR3 is made up of 14 amino acids. Trimming at V came to 6 bases and at J to 7 bases, leaving 11 bases not matched to a gene. CDR1 DFQATT and CDR2 SNEGSKA come from the germline V gene (reference sequence). CDR3 protein: CSARTSWRRNEQFF. In DNA, the CDR3 is TGCAGTGCACGGACTAGCTGGAGACGGAATGAGCAGTTCTTC.

This clonotype was recorded many times. The genes are TRBV7-9 and TRBJ1-5; D may be TRBD1 (5 bases). This CDR3 comprises 19 residues. Trimming cost V 5 bases and J 3 bases, with 26 bases left between them. Germline loops: CDR1 SEHNR, CDR2 FQNEAQ (reference sequence). The chain's CDR3 is CASSAVGQINGVNNQPQHF. The CDR3, as DNA: TGTGCCAGCAGCGCGGTAGGACAAATAAACGGGGTTAACAATCAGCCCCAGCATTTT.

The rearrangement joins TRBV28 to TRBJ2-5; possible D gene TRBD1, 6 bases. This CDR3 is 14 amino acids long. V dropped 6 bases and J dropped 5 bases, with 16 bases sitting between them. Germline values: CDR1 MDHEN, CDR2 SYDVKM. CDR3 amino acids: CASSLKQGFETQYF. The CDR3 nucleotides read TGTGCCAGCAGCCTAAAACAGGGTTTTGAGACCCAGTACTTC.

V and J are TRBV10-3 and TRBJ2-7, with 9 nucleotides matching TRBD1. Germline CDR1 ENHRY, CDR2 SYGVKD. CDR3 length: 17 residues. J was trimmed by 0 bases and V by 0 bases; bases with no gene match: 6. CDR3 nucleotide sequence: TGTGCCATCAGTGAGTCCGGACAGGGGCCCTACTCCTACGAGCAGTACTTC. Its translation: CAISESGQGPYSYEQYF.

The chain is built from TRBV2 and TRBJ2-7; no definite D call. Per the germline V gene, CDR1 is SNHLY and CDR2 is FYNNEI. The CDR3 spans 13 residues. The V gene lost 2 bases and the J gene lost 2 bases, with 7 bases spanning the gap. The CDR3 sequence: CASSEYRAYEQYF. The CDR3 DNA reads as TGTGCCAGCAGTGAATACCGGGCCTACGAGCAGTACTTC.

Worth noting for this clonotype: A much larger clone differs from this one at a single base, so this may be a read error. The chain combines TRBV29-1 with TRBJ1-4; D is undetermined. Trimming took off 7 bases at V and 8 bases at J, with 11 bases between the two ends. The length of the CDR3 is 11 residues. Germline V gene lookup returns CDR1 SQVTM and CDR2 ANQGSEA. For the CDR3, the DNA is TGCAGCGCTGAGTTTGGCGAAAAACTGTTTTTT. This translates into CSAEFGEKLFF.

As regards this clonotype: A much larger clone sits a single nucleotide away, making a read error possible. The chain combines TRBV2 with TRBJ2-7, with 9 bases that match TRBD2. Germline V gene data show CDR1 as SNHLY and CDR2 as FYNNEI. The V and J ends lost 7 bases and 5 bases, in that order; junction bases with no gene match: 12. This CDR3 has 15 amino acids. The CDR3 spells CASKRGTSRRDEQYF. Here the CDR3 DNA reads TGTGCCAGCAAGAGAGGGACTAGCAGGAGAGACGAGCAGTACTTC. Based on the CDR3 plus reference TRBV2 and TRBJ2-7, the full variable domain is EPEVTQTPSHQVTQMGQEVILRCVPISNHLYFYWYRQILGQKVEFLVSFYNNEISEKSEIFDDQFSVERPDGSNFTLKIRSTKLEDSAMYFCASKRGTSRRDEQYFGPGTRLTVT.

This clonotype was seen more than once but under ten times. J is TRBJ2-3 and V is TRBV6-4; 9 nucleotides align to TRBD2. The junction had 2 bases not matched to a gene; V was cut back by 0 bases and J by 1 base. The CDR3 has 16 amino acids. From germline, CDR1 is MRHNA and CDR2 SNTAGT. CDR3 sequence: CASSDSASGGTDTQYF. CDR3 nucleotide sequence: TGTGCCAGCAGTGACTCGGCTAGCGGGGGCACAGATACGCAGTATTTT.

Regarding this clonotype: Possible read error: a much larger clone is one base away. The chain uses TRBV2 and TRBJ2-1; 7 bases agree with TRBD1. The CDR3 has 16 residues. From germline, CDR1 is SNHLY and CDR2 FYNNEI. The CDR3 DNA reads as TGTGCCGGCAGCCGACCGACAGGGATTTCCTACAATGAGCAGTTCTTC. It is translated as CAGSRPTGISYNEQFF.

The rearrangement joins TRBV2 to TRBJ1-1; 7 nucleotides line up with TRBD1. The length of the CDR3 is 17 residues. Per germline, CDR1 SNHLY and CDR2 FYNNEI. The V gene end was trimmed by 0 bases and the J gene end by 4 bases; junction bases not matched to a gene: 11. The CDR3 region has the DNA TGTGCCAGCAGTGAAGCACAGGGGCGGGCCTGGGGCACTGAAGCTTTCTTT. Its protein product is CASSEAQGRAWGTEAFF.

V is TRBV19 and J is TRBJ2-1; D unclear. V lost 5 bases and J lost 0, with 11 bases in between. CDR1 LNHDA and CDR2 SQIVND come from the germline V gene (reference sequence). The CDR3 length is 15 residues. CDR3 amino acids: CASSEGLHSYNEQFF. The CDR3 coding sequence is TGTGCCAGTAGTGAAGGCCTCCACTCCTACAATGAGCAGTTCTTC.

V usage is TRBV4-1 and J usage is TRBJ2-2; 13 bases agree with TRBD2. Trimming removed 4 bases from V and 2 bases from J; junction bases left unmatched: 4. Germline loops: CDR1 MGHRA, CDR2 YSYEKL. The CDR3 consists of 17 residues. The CDR3 spells CASSPGLAGINTGELFF. Here the CDR3 DNA reads TGCGCCAGCAGCCCGGGACTAGCGGGAATAAACACCGGGGAGCTGTTTTTT.

The chain carries TRBV7-2 and TRBJ2-7, with D hard to call. The CDR3 has 11 amino acids. Trimming removed 1 base from V and 7 bases from J, with 5 bases in between. Germline loops: CDR1 SGHTA, CDR2 FQGNSA. The CDR3 reads CASSLVGEQYF. For the CDR3, the DNA is TGTGCCAGCAGCTTAGTAGGGGAGCAGTACTTC.

The sample holds many counts of this clonotype. The chain is built from TRBV15 and TRBJ2-1, with D perhaps matching TRBD1 or TRBD2 (5 bases each). The germline gives CDR1 LNHNV, CDR2 YYDKDF (reference sequence). With 2 bases removed from V and 4 bases from J, the gap between germline ends came to 9 bases. CDR3 length: 14 amino acids. The CDR3 sequence is CATSRLGEYNEQFF. CDR3 coding DNA: TGTGCCACCAGCAGACTGGGGGAGTACAATGAGCAGTTCTTC. Supplemented by reference TRBV15 and TRBJ2-1, the full variable domain reads DAMVIQNPRYQVTQFGKPVTLSCSQTLNHNVMYWYQQKSSQAPKLLFHYYDKDFNNEADTPDNFQSRRPNTSFCFLDIRSPGLGDTAMYLCATSRLGEYNEQFFGPGTRLTVL.